This is a list of T cell receptor beta chains from one sample in a study of blood T cells in healthy people across ages. MiXCR, run by TCRdb on the 5' RACE reads, gives a single entry per CDR3 protein. Of 1,500,000 or so distinct CDR3 sequences detected, under 55% appear once; the ten largest clones hold around 4%. What was sequenced was blood. These receptors were taken from a woman younger than 30 in good health. Each CDR3 is given with its conserved first and last residue. A D gene is named only where the DNA matches it firmly. Clone size is not always given. Where it is, it says once, few, many or a class for expanded clones.

d_call: TRBD1
clone_size: few
v_call: TRBV20-1
j_call: TRBJ2-3
cdr3_aa: CSARVRTGFADTQYF
cdr3_nt: TGCAGTGCTAGGGTTAGGACAGGGTTTGCAGATACGCAGTATTTT

d_call: NA
clone_size: NA
v_call: TRBV4-3
j_call: TRBJ2-7
cdr3_aa: CASSQEITTLEQYF
cdr3_nt: TGCGCCAGCAGCCAAGAGATAACTACCTTGGAGCAGTACTTC

d_call: NA
clone_size: few
v_call: TRBV29-1
j_call: TRBJ2-3
cdr3_aa: CSVDMGSTDTQYF
cdr3_nt: TGCAGCGTTGATATGGGGTCCACAGATACGCAGTATTTT

d_call: TRBD2
clone_size: NA
v_call: TRBV20-1
j_call: TRBJ2-1
cdr3_aa: CMTGTMTYNEQFF
cdr3_nt: TGCATGACCGGGACTATGACCTACAATGAGCAGTTCTTC

d_call: NA
clone_size: few
v_call: TRBV20-1
j_call: TRBJ1-5
cdr3_aa: CSARGLSNQPQHF
cdr3_nt: TGCAGTGCTAGGGGACTTAGCAATCAGCCCCAGCATTTT

d_call: TRBD1
clone_size: NA
v_call: TRBV28
j_call: TRBJ1-1
cdr3_aa: CASSLGQAPGTEAFF
cdr3_nt: TGTGCCAGCAGTTTAGGACAGGCCCCGGGGACTGAAGCTTTCTTT

d_call: NA
clone_size: once
v_call: TRBV18
j_call: TRBJ1-1
cdr3_aa: CASSPSPDRYTEAFF
cdr3_nt: TGTGCCAGCTCACCATCCCCAGACAGATACACTGAAGCTTTCTTT

d_call: NA
clone_size: once
v_call: TRBV4-3
j_call: TRBJ1-1
cdr3_aa: CASSQGSQLNTEAFF
cdr3_nt: TGCGCCAGCAGCCAGGGGTCACAGTTGAACACTGAAGCTTTCTTT

d_call: NA
clone_size: few
v_call: TRBV6-5
j_call: TRBJ2-1
cdr3_aa: CASSYSGKARSYNEQFF
cdr3_nt: TGTGCCAGCAGTTACTCGGGGAAAGCCCGCTCCTACAATGAGCAGTTCTTC

d_call: NA
clone_size: few
v_call: TRBV5-1
j_call: TRBJ2-5
cdr3_aa: CASSGGIYPISETQYF
cdr3_nt: TGCGCCAGCAGCGGGGGGATCTACCCAATCTCGGAGACCCAGTACTTC

d_call: NA
clone_size: NA
v_call: TRBV20-1
j_call: TRBJ2-1
cdr3_aa: CSCRDYNEQFF
cdr3_nt: TGCAGTTGTAGGGACTACAATGAGCAGTTCTTC

d_call: NA
clone_size: few
v_call: TRBV27
j_call: TRBJ2-5
cdr3_aa: CASSVVGEETQYF
cdr3_nt: TGTGCCAGCAGTGTCGTAGGCGAAGAGACCCAGTACTTC

d_call: TRBD2
clone_size: NA
v_call: TRBV28
j_call: TRBJ2-7
cdr3_aa: CASHLAGESYEQYF
cdr3_nt: TGTGCCAGCCATCTAGCGGGGGAGTCCTACGAGCAGTACTTC

d_call: NA
clone_size: NA
v_call: TRBV11-2
j_call: TRBJ2-7
cdr3_aa: CASSQRVKADSNEQYF
cdr3_nt: TGTGCCAGCAGCCAAAGAGTCAAAGCGGATTCCAATGAGCAGTACTTC

d_call: NA
clone_size: NA
v_call: TRBV5-1
j_call: TRBJ2-1
cdr3_aa: CASSRSTSTYNEQFF
cdr3_nt: TGCGCCAGCAGCCGATCCACTAGCACCTACAATGAGCAGTTCTTC

d_call: TRBD2
clone_size: few
v_call: TRBV14
j_call: TRBJ2-7
cdr3_aa: CASSQASGGTYEQYF
cdr3_nt: TGTGCCAGCAGCCAGGCTAGCGGTGGGACCTACGAGCAGTACTTC

d_call: TRBD1
clone_size: NA
v_call: TRBV20-1
j_call: TRBJ1-4
cdr3_aa: CSAIPIGTGDEKLFF
cdr3_nt: TGCAGTGCTATCCCGATTGGGACAGGGGATGAAAAACTGTTTTTT

d_call: NA
clone_size: NA
v_call: TRBV14
j_call: TRBJ1-2
cdr3_aa: CASSQDLRTADRYTF
cdr3_nt: TGTGCCAGCAGTCAAGATCTAAGGACAGCCGACCGCTACACCTTC

d_call: NA
clone_size: NA
v_call: TRBV20-1
j_call: TRBJ2-7
cdr3_aa: CSAPRSYNEQYF
cdr3_nt: TGCAGTGCCCCGCGATCCTACAATGAGCAGTACTTC

d_call: NA
clone_size: NA
v_call: TRBV4-1
j_call: TRBJ1-2
cdr3_aa: CASRKTGQLYGYTF
cdr3_nt: TGCGCCAGCAGAAAAACTGGACAGCTCTATGGCTACACCTTC

d_call: NA
clone_size: NA
v_call: TRBV19
j_call: TRBJ1-1
cdr3_aa: CASSPDSSTEAFF
cdr3_nt: TGTGCCAGTAGTCCGGACAGTTCGACTGAAGCTTTCTTT

d_call: NA
clone_size: NA
v_call: TRBV7-8
j_call: TRBJ2-7
cdr3_aa: CASRQDNSYEQYF
cdr3_nt: TGTGCCAGCAGACAGGATAACTCCTACGAGCAGTACTTC

d_call: NA
clone_size: few
v_call: TRBV2
j_call: TRBJ2-5
cdr3_aa: CASSGRAIENQYF
cdr3_nt: TGTGCCAGCAGTGGCAGGGCCATCGAGAACCAGTACTTC

d_call: TRBD1
clone_size: few
v_call: TRBV5-1
j_call: TRBJ2-2
cdr3_aa: CASGSGTANTGELFF
cdr3_nt: TGCGCCAGCGGATCCGGGACAGCTAACACCGGGGAGCTGTTTTTT

d_call: NA
clone_size: many
v_call: TRBV5-1
j_call: TRBJ2-3
cdr3_aa: CASSLEDSTDTQYF
cdr3_nt: TGCGCCAGCAGCTTGGAAGACAGCACAGATACGCAGTATTTT

d_call: NA
clone_size: NA
v_call: TRBV4-3
j_call: TRBJ1-5
cdr3_aa: CASSQDSGGRQPQHF
cdr3_nt: TGCGCCAGCAGCCAAGACTCCGGGGGGAGGCAGCCCCAGCATTTT

d_call: TRBD1
clone_size: NA
v_call: TRBV11-2
j_call: TRBJ1-2
cdr3_aa: CASSSPTGVENYGYTF
cdr3_nt: TGTGCCAGCAGCTCTCCAACAGGGGTAGAAAATTATGGCTACACCTTC

d_call: NA
clone_size: NA
v_call: TRBV6-2/TRBV6-3
j_call: TRBJ1-1
cdr3_aa: CASSYSGVEAFF
cdr3_nt: TGTGCCAGCAGTTACTCGGGAGTTGAAGCTTTCTTT